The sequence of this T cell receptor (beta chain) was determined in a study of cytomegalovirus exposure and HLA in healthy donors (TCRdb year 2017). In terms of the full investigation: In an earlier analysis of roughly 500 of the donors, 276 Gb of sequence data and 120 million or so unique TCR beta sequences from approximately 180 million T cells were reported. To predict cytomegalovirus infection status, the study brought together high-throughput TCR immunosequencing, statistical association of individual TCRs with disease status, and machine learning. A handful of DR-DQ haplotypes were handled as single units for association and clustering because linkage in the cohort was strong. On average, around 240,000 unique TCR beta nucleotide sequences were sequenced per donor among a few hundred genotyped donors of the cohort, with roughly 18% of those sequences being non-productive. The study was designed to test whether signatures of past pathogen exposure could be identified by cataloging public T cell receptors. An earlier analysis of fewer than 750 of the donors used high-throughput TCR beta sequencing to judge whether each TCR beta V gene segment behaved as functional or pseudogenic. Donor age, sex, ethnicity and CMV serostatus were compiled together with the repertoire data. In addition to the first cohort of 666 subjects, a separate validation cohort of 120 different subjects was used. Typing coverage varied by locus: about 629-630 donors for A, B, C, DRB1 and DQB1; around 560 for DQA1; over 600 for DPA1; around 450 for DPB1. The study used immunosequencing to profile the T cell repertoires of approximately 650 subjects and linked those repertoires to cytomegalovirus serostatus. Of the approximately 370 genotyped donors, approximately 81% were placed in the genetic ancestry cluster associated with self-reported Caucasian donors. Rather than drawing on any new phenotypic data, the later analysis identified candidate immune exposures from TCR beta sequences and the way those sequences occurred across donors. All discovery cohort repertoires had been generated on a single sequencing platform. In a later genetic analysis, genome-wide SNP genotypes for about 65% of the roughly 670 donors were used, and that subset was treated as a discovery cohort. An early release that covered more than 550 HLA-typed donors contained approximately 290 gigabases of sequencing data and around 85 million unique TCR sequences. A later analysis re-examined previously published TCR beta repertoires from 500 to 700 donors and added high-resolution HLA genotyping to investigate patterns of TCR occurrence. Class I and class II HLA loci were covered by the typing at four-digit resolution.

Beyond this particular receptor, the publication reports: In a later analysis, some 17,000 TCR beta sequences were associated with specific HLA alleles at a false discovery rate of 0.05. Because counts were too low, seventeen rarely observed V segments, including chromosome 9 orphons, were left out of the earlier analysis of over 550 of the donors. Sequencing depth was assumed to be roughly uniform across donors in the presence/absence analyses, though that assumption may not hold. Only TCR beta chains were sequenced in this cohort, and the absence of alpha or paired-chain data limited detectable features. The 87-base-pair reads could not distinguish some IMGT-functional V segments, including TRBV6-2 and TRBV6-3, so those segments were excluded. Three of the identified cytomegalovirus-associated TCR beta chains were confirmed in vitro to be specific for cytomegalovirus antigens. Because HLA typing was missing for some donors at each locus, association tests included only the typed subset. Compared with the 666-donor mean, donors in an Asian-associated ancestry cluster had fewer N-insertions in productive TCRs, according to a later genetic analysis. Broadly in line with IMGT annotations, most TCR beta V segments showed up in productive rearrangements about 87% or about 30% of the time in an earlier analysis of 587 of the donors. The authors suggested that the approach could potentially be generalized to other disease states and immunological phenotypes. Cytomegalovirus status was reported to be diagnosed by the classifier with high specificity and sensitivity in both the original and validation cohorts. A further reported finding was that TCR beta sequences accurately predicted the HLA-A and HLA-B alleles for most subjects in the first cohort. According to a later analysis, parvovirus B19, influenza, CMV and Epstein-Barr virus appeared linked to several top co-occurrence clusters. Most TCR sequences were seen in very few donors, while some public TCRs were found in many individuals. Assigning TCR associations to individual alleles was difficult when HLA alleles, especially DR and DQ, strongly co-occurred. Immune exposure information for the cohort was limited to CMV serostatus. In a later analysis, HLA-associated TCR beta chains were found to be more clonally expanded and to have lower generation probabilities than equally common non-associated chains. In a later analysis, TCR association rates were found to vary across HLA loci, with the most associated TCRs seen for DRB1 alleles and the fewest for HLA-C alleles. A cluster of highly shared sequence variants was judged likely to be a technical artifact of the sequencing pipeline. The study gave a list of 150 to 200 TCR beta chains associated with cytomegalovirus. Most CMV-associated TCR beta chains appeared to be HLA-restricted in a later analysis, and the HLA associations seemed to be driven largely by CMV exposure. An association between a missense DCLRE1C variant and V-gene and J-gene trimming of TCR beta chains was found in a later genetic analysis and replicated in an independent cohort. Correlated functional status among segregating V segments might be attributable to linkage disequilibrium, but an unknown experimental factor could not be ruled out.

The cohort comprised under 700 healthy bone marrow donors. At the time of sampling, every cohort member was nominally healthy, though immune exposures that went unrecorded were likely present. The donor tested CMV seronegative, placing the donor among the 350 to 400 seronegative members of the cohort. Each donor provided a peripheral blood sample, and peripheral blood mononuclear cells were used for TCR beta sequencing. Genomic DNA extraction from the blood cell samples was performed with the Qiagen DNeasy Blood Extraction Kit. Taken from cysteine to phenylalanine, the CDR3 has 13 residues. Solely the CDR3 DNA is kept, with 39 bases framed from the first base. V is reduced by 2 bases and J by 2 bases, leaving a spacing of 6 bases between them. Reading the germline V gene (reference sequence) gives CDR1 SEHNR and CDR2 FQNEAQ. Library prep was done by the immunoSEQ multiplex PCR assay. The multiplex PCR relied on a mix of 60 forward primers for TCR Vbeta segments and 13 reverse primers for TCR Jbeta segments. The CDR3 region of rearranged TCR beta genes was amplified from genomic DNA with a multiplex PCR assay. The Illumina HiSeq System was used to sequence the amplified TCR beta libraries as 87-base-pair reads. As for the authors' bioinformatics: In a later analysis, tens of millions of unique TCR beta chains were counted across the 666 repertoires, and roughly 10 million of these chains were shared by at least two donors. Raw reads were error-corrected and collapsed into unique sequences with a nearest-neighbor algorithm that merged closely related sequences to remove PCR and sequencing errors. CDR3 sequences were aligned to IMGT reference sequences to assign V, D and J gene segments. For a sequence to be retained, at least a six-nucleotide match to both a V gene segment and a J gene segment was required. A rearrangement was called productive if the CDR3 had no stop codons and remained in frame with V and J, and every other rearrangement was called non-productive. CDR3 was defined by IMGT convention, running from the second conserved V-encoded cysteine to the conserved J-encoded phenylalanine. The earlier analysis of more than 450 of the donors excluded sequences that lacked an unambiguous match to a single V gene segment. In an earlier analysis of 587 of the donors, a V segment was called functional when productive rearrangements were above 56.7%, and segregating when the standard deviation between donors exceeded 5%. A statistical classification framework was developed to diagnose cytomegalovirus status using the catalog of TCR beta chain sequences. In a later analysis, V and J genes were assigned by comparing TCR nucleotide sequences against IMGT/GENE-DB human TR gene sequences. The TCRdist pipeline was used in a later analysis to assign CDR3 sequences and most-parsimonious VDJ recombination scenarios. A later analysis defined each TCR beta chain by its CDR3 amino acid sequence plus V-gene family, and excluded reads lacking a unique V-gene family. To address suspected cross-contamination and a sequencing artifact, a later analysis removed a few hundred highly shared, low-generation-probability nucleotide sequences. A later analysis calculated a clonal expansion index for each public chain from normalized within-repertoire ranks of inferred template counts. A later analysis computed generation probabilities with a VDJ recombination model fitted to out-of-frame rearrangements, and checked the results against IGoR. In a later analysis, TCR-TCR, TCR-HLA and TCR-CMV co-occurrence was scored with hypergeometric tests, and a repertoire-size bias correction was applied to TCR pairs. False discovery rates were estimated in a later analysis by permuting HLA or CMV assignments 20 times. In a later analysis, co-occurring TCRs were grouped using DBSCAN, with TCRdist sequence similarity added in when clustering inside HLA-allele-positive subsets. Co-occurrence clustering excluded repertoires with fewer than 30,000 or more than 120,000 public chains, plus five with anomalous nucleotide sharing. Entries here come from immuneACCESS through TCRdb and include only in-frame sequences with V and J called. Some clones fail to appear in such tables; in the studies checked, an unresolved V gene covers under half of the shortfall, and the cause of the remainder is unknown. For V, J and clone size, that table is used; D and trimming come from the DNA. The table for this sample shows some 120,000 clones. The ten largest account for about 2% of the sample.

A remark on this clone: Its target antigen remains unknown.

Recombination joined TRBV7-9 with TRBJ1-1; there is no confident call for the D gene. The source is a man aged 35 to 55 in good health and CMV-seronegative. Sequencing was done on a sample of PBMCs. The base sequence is TGTGCCAGCAGCTTATCGAGAAACACTGAAGCTTTCTTT. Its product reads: CASSLSRNTEAFF.